This T cell receptor (beta chain) was found in a study of T cell repertoires in cytomegalovirus infection. Across the study: CMV infection together with matching HLA type was indicated by public TCR beta signatures. General observations from the study: HLA-C-restricted, CMV-specific TCR beta clonotypes were dominant ex vivo.

This clonotype was detected ten times or more. Its antigen remains unknown. The CDR3 runs 14 residues. Looked up from germline, CDR1 is ENHRY and CDR2 is SYGVKD. Trimming cost V 3 bases and J 2 bases, with 8 bases left between them. TCRdb called the reads again in MiXCR, with one record for every CDR3 protein. Here the sample spans approximately 500,000 distinct CDR3 sequences, about 10% being singletons. The sample comprised PBMCs. The source is a human donor in good health (CMV status not recorded). Some clones in this sample may be carry-over from other donors' samples. The chain joins TRBV10-3 to TRBJ1-5; D might be TRBD1 (5 bases). CDR3 nucleotide sequence: TGTGCCATCAGTGATGGAGGGGGCAATCAGCCCCAGCATTTT. This encodes CAISDGGGNQPQHF.